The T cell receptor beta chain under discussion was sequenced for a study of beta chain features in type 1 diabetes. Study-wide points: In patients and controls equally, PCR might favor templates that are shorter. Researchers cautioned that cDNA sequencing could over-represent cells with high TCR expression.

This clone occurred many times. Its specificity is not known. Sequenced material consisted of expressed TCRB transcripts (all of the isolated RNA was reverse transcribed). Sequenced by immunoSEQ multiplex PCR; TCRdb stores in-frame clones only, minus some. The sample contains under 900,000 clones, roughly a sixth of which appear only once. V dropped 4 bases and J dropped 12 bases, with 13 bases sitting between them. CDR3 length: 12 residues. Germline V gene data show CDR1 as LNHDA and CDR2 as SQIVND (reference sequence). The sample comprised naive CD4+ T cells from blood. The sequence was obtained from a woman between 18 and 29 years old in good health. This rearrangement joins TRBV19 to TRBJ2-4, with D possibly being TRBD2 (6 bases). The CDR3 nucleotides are TGTGCCAGTAGTACCGCGCGGGGATCTCAGTACTTC. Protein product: CASSTARGSQYF.